This entry is about one T cell receptor (beta chain). The data stem from a study of regulatory T cells in long-lasting Graves disease. Arm-PCR with iRepertoire HTBI primers amplified the CDR3 regions for these TCR beta libraries. TCRdb analysed the multiplex PCR reads with MiXCR anew, one entry per CDR3 protein. The data show 510,000 or so distinct CDR3 sequences, about 11% seen once. As to time point: newly diagnosed GD, antithyroid drugs for less than 3 months. TCR sequences were obtained from RNA taken from PBMCs. These data also featured in a second study, about T cells in Graves' hyperthyroidism and ophthalmopathy. From that report: Model-based prediction identified ophthalmopathy a median 6.5 months prior to its onset.

Sequenced here: peripheral blood mononuclear cells (PBMCs), sampled at new diagnosis, from a patient treated with antithyroid drugs. This receptor was taken from a woman aged 25-40 years with Graves disease.

The CDR3 loop is CASSLLLESTDTQYF. CDR3 DNA: TGTGCCAGCAGTTTACTCCTGGAAAGCACAGATACGCAGTATTTT. The rearrangement joins TRBV28 to TRBJ2-3, with no clear D. This CDR3 has 15 amino acids. CDR1 and CDR2 from the germline V gene are MDHEN and SYDVKM. V was cut by 2 bases and J by 0 bases, with 9 bases left in between.